Listed below are T cell receptor beta chains from one sample, sequenced in a study of CD4 T cells in relation to SARS-CoV-2 and coronaviruses. Here immunoSEQ multiplex PCR was the method, and the copy in TCRdb shows in-frame clones only, minus some. Of about 18,000 clones listed, 70% to 85% are singletons. These receptors have no known antigen. What was sequenced was CD4+ T cells from PBMCs, cultured in vitro. These receptors originate from a human donor in good health. Both conserved end residues are part of each CDR3. D genes are given only for firm matches. The listing skips clone size in some rows; elsewhere it reads once, few, many or a size class.

clone_size j_call d_call v_call cdr3_aa cdr3_nt
NA TRBJ2-5 TRBD2 TRBV10-3 CAISESKPGLGETQYF TGTGCCATCAGTGAGTCGAAACCGGGACTAGGCGAGACCCAGTACTTC
NA TRBJ1-2 TRBD1 TRBV7-2 CASSLAKPGQGFGYTF TGTGCCAGCAGCTTAGCAAAACCTGGACAGGGGTTTGGCTACACCTTC
few TRBJ2-1 NA TRBV9 CASSVVVGEPYNEQFF TGTGCCAGCAGCGTAGTTGTGGGAGAGCCCTACAATGAGCAGTTCTTC
NA TRBJ1-5 NA TRBV4-1 CASSQDVAGAMVQPQHF TGCGCCAGCAGCCAAGATGTGGCAGGGGCCATGGTTCAGCCCCAGCATTTT
NA TRBJ1-4 TRBD1 TRBV30 CAGTGGREKLFF TGTGCCGGAACAGGGGGTAGGGAAAAACTGTTTTTT
NA TRBJ2-7 TRBD2 TRBV9 CASSVGPGGAYEQYF TGTGCCAGCAGCGTAGGTCCGGGAGGGGCCTACGAGCAGTACTTC
NA TRBJ2-1 NA TRBV6-4 CASSEESNSYNEQFF TGTGCCAGCAGTGAGGAGAGCAACTCCTACAATGAGCAGTTCTTC
NA TRBJ2-5 NA TRBV19 CASSPSSTGAGQETQYF TGTGCCAGTAGTCCCTCTTCAACGGGAGCGGGCCAAGAGACCCAGTACTTC
NA TRBJ1-2 TRBD1 TRBV6-2/TRBV6-3 CASSYARDRGPFSYGYTF TGTGCCAGCAGTTATGCCCGGGACAGGGGGCCGTTTAGCTATGGCTACACCTTC
few TRBJ1-2 TRBD1 TRBV7-9 CASSVGETGANYGYTF TGTGCCAGCAGCGTAGGGGAGACAGGGGCAAACTATGGCTACACCTTC
NA TRBJ2-3 TRBD1 TRBV2 CASSGQGTDTQYF TGTGCCAGCAGTGGACAGGGGACAGATACGCAGTATTTT
NA TRBJ2-5 TRBD2 TRBV5-4 CASSLGLSGRQETQYF TGTGCCAGCAGCTTGGGACTAAGCGGGAGGCAAGAGACCCAGTACTTC
NA TRBJ1-6 NA TRBV19 CASSMGPGRTWSPLHF TGTGCCAGTAGTATGGGCCCAGGGAGGACTTGGTCACCCCTCCACTTT
NA TRBJ1-2 NA TRBV19 CASSIRPAPAYGYTF TGTGCCAGTAGTATCAGGCCCGCACCGGCATATGGCTACACCTTC
once TRBJ2-1 TRBD2 TRBV5-1 CASSLAGTSGRGQFF TGCGCCAGCAGCTTGGCCGGGACTAGCGGGAGGGGGCAGTTCTTC
few TRBJ2-1 NA TRBV28 CASSLLLMRGMNEQFF TGTGCCAGCAGTTTACTGCTCATGAGAGGGATGAATGAGCAGTTCTTC
NA TRBJ1-3 NA TRBV30 CAWSVSSSGNTIYF TGTGCCTGGAGTGTATCGAGCTCTGGAAACACCATATATTTT
NA TRBJ1-5 NA TRBV6-5 CASFARIGNQPQHF TGTGCCAGCTTTGCGAGGATTGGCAATCAGCCCCAGCATTTT
NA TRBJ1-3 NA TRBV28 CASTRPAGTGNTIYF TGTGCCAGCACCCGTCCTGCGGGCACTGGAAACACCATATATTTT
NA TRBJ2-1 NA TRBV6-5 CATGRQQAYNEQFF TGTGCCACCGGGAGACAGCAAGCCTACAATGAGCAGTTCTTC
NA TRBJ1-4 TRBD1 TRBV6-2/TRBV6-3 CASSYGRGRGTNEKLFF TGTGCCAGCAGTTACGGAAGGGGGCGCGGAACTAATGAAAAACTGTTTTTT
NA TRBJ1-3 NA TRBV20-1 CSAASGNTIYF TGCAGCGCAGCCTCTGGAAACACCATATATTTT
NA TRBJ1-4 NA TRBV19 CASNLGAGWNEKLFF TGTGCCAGTAACCTAGGGGCAGGTTGGAATGAAAAACTGTTTTTT
NA TRBJ1-5 NA TRBV10-2 CASSPRQHNQPQHF TGCGCCAGCAGTCCTAGGCAGCACAATCAGCCCCAGCATTTT
NA TRBJ2-3 NA TRBV19 CASTPGTSSTDTQYF TGTGCCAGTACCCCCGGGACGTCGAGCACAGATACGCAGTATTTT
few TRBJ1-5 NA TRBV3-1/TRBV3-2 CASSQDRGQPQHF TGTGCCAGCAGCCAAGACAGAGGGCAGCCCCAGCATTTT
NA TRBJ1-5 TRBD1 TRBV6-1 CASSESGTGALPQHF TGTGCCAGCAGTGAATCTGGGACAGGTGCCCTGCCCCAGCATTTT
NA TRBJ1-2 NA TRBV11-2 CASSQGNYGYTF TGTGCCAGCAGCCAGGGGAACTATGGCTACACCTTC
NA TRBJ1-5 TRBD1 TRBV10-3 CAISSDRGNQPQHF TGTGCCATCAGCTCCGACAGGGGTAATCAGCCCCAGCATTTT
NA TRBJ1-6 TRBD1 TRBV5-6 CASSAEGAHSPLHF TGTGCCAGCAGCGCTGAGGGGGCCCATTCACCCCTCCACTTT
few TRBJ2-7 NA TRBV25-1 CASSENYEQYF TGTGCCAGCAGCGAGAACTACGAGCAGTACTTC
NA TRBJ1-5 NA TRBV5-6 CASSLRSQPQHF TGTGCCAGCAGCTTACGAAGTCAGCCCCAGCATTTT
NA TRBJ2-1 TRBD1 TRBV19 CASSIGVRGPEDEQFF TGTGCCAGTAGTATAGGTGTAAGGGGGCCGGAGGATGAGCAGTTCTTC
few TRBJ2-7 NA TRBV5-1 CASSKLSGQPTYEQYF TGCGCCAGCAGCAAACTAAGTGGGCAGCCGACCTACGAGCAGTACTTC
few TRBJ2-3 NA TRBV24-1 CATGTSTDTQYF TGTGCCACAGGGACAAGCACAGATACGCAGTATTTT
NA TRBJ1-2 NA TRBV12-3/TRBV12-4 CASSLGMAYGYTF TGTGCCAGCAGTTTAGGTATGGCCTATGGCTACACCTTC
NA TRBJ2-3 NA TRBV14 CASSQRDISTDTQYF TGTGCCAGCAGCCAAAGGGACATCAGCACAGATACGCAGTATTTT
NA TRBJ2-7 TRBD2 TRBV9 CASSVALPAISTSGFSYEQYF TGTGCCAGCAGCGTGGCCCTCCCGGCCATTTCCACTAGCGGTTTCTCCTACGAGCAGTACTTC
NA TRBJ2-6 NA TRBV5-1 CASSFQDSYSGANVLTF TGCGCCAGCAGCTTCCAGGATTCATACTCTGGGGCCAACGTCCTGACTTTC
NA TRBJ2-1 TRBD1 TRBV7-3 CASSPNTGAQFF TGTGCCAGCAGCCCCAATACAGGGGCGCAGTTCTTC
NA TRBJ2-3 NA TRBV24-1 CATRDRQPTDTQYF TGTGCCACCCGAGACCGACAGCCGACAGATACGCAGTATTTT
NA TRBJ2-7 TRBD2 TRBV29-1 CSVLRERHEQYF TGCAGCGTGTTGCGGGAGAGGCACGAGCAGTACTTC
NA TRBJ2-7 NA TRBV11-2 CASSYVAPGDYEQYF TGTGCCAGCAGCTACGTAGCTCCTGGGGACTACGAGCAGTACTTC
NA TRBJ1-3 NA TRBV9 CASSVGGPGLSGNTIYF TGTGCCAGCAGCGTAGGCGGTCCGGGGTTATCTGGAAACACCATATATTTT
few TRBJ2-7 TRBD2 TRBV12-5 CASGLAAWIAGPYEQYF TGTGCTAGTGGTTTGGCTGCTTGGATAGCGGGCCCCTACGAGCAGTACTTC
NA TRBJ1-2 TRBD1 TRBV30 CAWSTGLYGYTF TGTGCCTGGTCGACAGGGTTGTATGGCTACACCTTC
NA TRBJ1-4 TRBD1 TRBV3-1/TRBV3-2 CASSPALRTGGLTNEKLFF TGTGCCAGCAGCCCGGCTTTGCGGACAGGGGGTTTAACTAATGAAAAACTGTTTTTT
NA TRBJ2-3 TRBD2 TRBV6-4 CASSEIAGVTDTQYF TGTGCCAGCAGTGAGATAGCGGGAGTGACAGATACGCAGTATTTT
NA TRBJ1-2 TRBD1 TRBV7-9 CASSHIYQTGGSNYGYTF TGTGCCAGCAGTCACATCTATCAGACAGGGGGGTCTAACTATGGCTACACCTTC
NA TRBJ2-7 NA TRBV10-3 CAIRDTYEQYF TGTGCCATCAGAGACACCTACGAGCAGTACTTC
NA TRBJ1-5 NA TRBV28 CASSPQRDQPQHF TGTGCCAGCAGTCCCCAGAGGGATCAGCCCCAGCATTTT
NA TRBJ2-7 NA TRBV18 CASSPPGTSYEQYF TGTGCCAGCTCACCACCGGGGACCTCCTACGAGCAGTACTTC
few TRBJ1-1 TRBD1 TRBV6-2/TRBV6-3 CASSYRQGNTEAFF TGTGCCAGCAGTTATAGACAGGGGAACACTGAAGCTTTCTTT
few TRBJ2-7 NA TRBV2 CASRGGEASYEQYF TGTGCCAGCAGAGGAGGGGAGGCCTCCTACGAGCAGTACTTC
NA TRBJ1-5 NA TRBV27 CASSLSAGDQPQHF TGTGCCAGCAGTTTATCGGCAGGGGATCAGCCCCAGCATTTT